This TCR beta chain was retrieved from a study of blood T cell repertoires in COVID-19 (dated by TCRdb to about 2020). About the investigation overall: Samples covering the acute and convalescent phases of COVID-19 were provided by collaborators in the United States, Italy and Spain. The prospective study material was composed of cDNA or gDNA derived from T cells, B-cell-depleted T cells, or PBMCs. Deeply sampled blood TCRbeta repertoires from subjects exposed to, actively infected with, or recovered from COVID-19 were included in the dataset. A freely available public database, intended as a resource for researchers studying the immune response to SARS-CoV-2, is where the repertoires were released. The samples were drawn from the first 160 participants of the ongoing ImmuneRACE study and from about 1,200 subjects provided by 6 global collaborators. Nearly every sample came with metadata listing a de-identified subject ID, COVID-19 status, age in years and sex. HLA class I and class II types, where available, came from metadata supplied by the sample provider rather than from assay-based typing. What the study reported, not specific to this receptor: The quantity of clinical and demographic metadata differed by source and by participant and was supplied without curation.

Participants in the prospective study were enrolled through a virtual design, were aged roughly 18 to 90 years, and lived in approximately 25 United States geographic areas. In the prospective study, cohorts were assigned on the basis of participant-reported clinical history obtained from a screening survey and a study questionnaire. ImmuneRACE Cohort 3 recovered participants were defined by two consecutive negative NP/OP PCR tests, healthcare professional clearance, or symptom resolution. Mobile phlebotomists in the prospective study collected whole blood, serum and a nasopharyngeal or oropharyngeal swab from every participant. Prospective study participants could optionally give additional blood draws and questionnaires over an approximately two-month period. Before DNA extraction, prospective study blood samples were shipped either frozen or at room temperature. TCRbeta CDR3 regions were amplified from genomic DNA by means of the immunoSEQ Assay, a bias-controlled multiplex PCR. The paper's processing steps were these. Within the assay, amplification of reference gene primers was used to estimate how many nucleated cells each sample contained. To quantify the absolute abundance of each unique TCRbeta CDR3 rearrangement, sequence reads were collapsed and filtered. For each sample, productive Simpson clonality was calculated by taking the square root of Simpson's diversity index across productive rearrangements. TCRdb retrieved this table from immuneACCESS and kept in-frame rearrangements only. Not all clones are present; in checked studies, unresolved V genes account for under half, and no reason is known for the remainder. V and J calls and clone size are as listed in that table; D and trimming were resolved from the DNA. For this sample the table gives under 300,000 clones, of which 70% to 90% were detected only once. The top ten constitute 1.5% to 2% of the sample.

Note on this clone: Which antigen it targets is not known. No base qualities exist here, and no much larger clone lies one base off it.

CDR1 and CDR2, looked up from the germline V gene, are SGHRS and YFSETQ. Counted from cysteine to phenylalanine, this CDR3 has 15 amino acids. The only DNA kept is the CDR3, 45 bases in frame from the first base. Here V drops 4 bases and J drops 8 bases, and the junction holds 10 bases not matched to any gene. The rearranged segments are TRBV5-1 and TRBJ2-2; the junction holds 8 bases that match TRBD1. This sequence was found in a woman between 45 and 60 years old who had recovered from COVID-19. Sequences were obtained from PBMCs or T cells enriched from blood (not recorded which). DNA sequence: TGCGCCAGCAGCGGGGGGCAGGGGGCCCCTGGGGAGCTGTTTTTT. This encodes CASSGGQGAPGELFF.